This T cell receptor beta chain was recovered during a study of blood T cell repertoires in COVID-19. Study-level information: Material from acute and convalescent COVID-19 was sourced from the United States, Italy and Spain.

Germline V lookup: CDR1 LGHDT, CDR2 YNNKEL (reference sequence). Losses at the gene ends were 1 base for V and 3 bases for J; bases not matched to a gene: 4. There are 15 residues in the CDR3. In the authors' workflow: Amplification from reference gene primers served as the basis for estimated nucleated cell counts. Produced via immunoSEQ multiplex PCR; TCRdb's table is partial and in-frame only. V and J calls and clone size follow that table, whereas D and trimming were derived from the DNA. The sample lists around 230,000 clones, about 79% occurring once. The sample consisted of peripheral blood. The TCR comes from a woman of 80 years or more with acute or convalescent COVID-19. V gene TRBV3-1 (or the pseudogene TRBV3-2) combines with J gene TRBJ2-7; TRBD1 aligns across 9 bases. CDR3 coding DNA: TGTGCCAGCAGCCAAGGGGGACAGGGTCTCTACGAGCAGTACTTC. It encodes CASSQGGQGLYEQYF.